This TCR beta chain stems from a study of blood T cell repertoires in COVID-19. Profiled with immunoSEQ multiplex PCR; TCRdb holds only in-frame clones, not every one. Among 95,000 to 150,000 clones listed, under 85% were seen once. Germline CDR1 and CDR2: SEHNR and FQNEAQ (reference sequence). The junction had 9 bases not matched to a gene; V was cut back by 5 bases and J by 2 bases. This CDR3 has 16 residues. The table lists this clone with a few counts. This sequence joins TRBV7-9 and TRBJ1-2, with 9 positions matching TRBD1. Sequenced input: peripheral blood. This TCR derives from a man aged 60 to 75 with acute or convalescent COVID-19. The CDR3 spells CASSAIRDRANYGYTF. CDR3 nucleotide sequence: TGTGCCAGCAGCGCCATAAGGGACAGGGCAAACTATGGCTACACCTTC.